Listed here are 19 T cell receptor beta chains from one sample, sequenced in a study of blood T cell repertoires in COVID-19. Some clones are missing from TCRdb's copy, which holds only in-frame ones; the method was immunoSEQ multiplex PCR. Found here are approximately 250,000 clones, approximately 83% of them singletons; the top ten hold around 7%. Sequencing input: peripheral blood. The receptors shown here come from a woman between 45 and 60 years old with acute or convalescent COVID-19.

This chain links TRBV19 with TRBJ1-5; TRBD1 matches 7 bases. Germline CDR1 and CDR2: LNHDA and SQIVND (reference sequence). The V segment lost 5 bases and the J segment 11 bases; nucleotides outside the gene matches: 12. CDR3 length equals 14 residues. CDR3 coding DNA: TGTGCCAGTAGTGAATACAGGGGAAGGACGGCCCAGCATTTT. Amino acid sequence: CASSEYRGRTAQHF.

This chain connects TRBV7-2 to TRBJ1-5, with 10 bases fitting TRBD1. The CDR3 loop spans 13 amino acids. The V gene's germline CDR1 is SGHTA and CDR2 FQGNSA. V shed 6 bases, J shed 5 bases, and the junction held 1 base outside the gene matches. DNA of the CDR3: TGTGCCAGCAGGGACAGGGGGGATCAGCCCCAGCATTTT. As protein: CASRDRGDQPQHF.

The rearrangement uses TRBV5-1 and TRBJ1-2; 10 bases fit TRBD1. J lost 3 bases, V lost 6 bases, and 8 bases had no gene match. This CDR3 has 15 amino acids. Germline loops: CDR1 SGHRS, CDR2 YFSETQ. In nucleotides, the CDR3 is TGCGCCAGCACCTACGGGGACAGGGGCTACTATGGCTACACCTTC. It specifies CASTYGDRGYYGYTF.

The chain recombines TRBV7-8 with TRBJ2-7, with TRBD2 as a possible D gene (5 bases). The CDR3 sequence is 14 residues long. V was shortened by 6 bases and J by 2 bases, with 14 bases between the two germline ends. Germline CDR1 SGHVS, CDR2 FQNEAQ. The CDR3 here is CASRRAGSTYEQYF. As DNA, the CDR3 is TGTGCCAGCAGGAGGGCAGGCAGTACCTACGAGCAGTACTTC.

The chain recombines TRBV6-5 with TRBJ2-7; D gene uncertain. The CDR3 runs to 13 residues. Trimming took off 2 bases at V and 3 bases at J, with 8 bases between the two ends. CDR1 and CDR2 from the germline V gene are MNHEY and SVGAGI. The CDR3 DNA reads TGTGCCAGCAGTTACGCAAACTTCTACGAGCAGTACTTC. This gives the protein CASSYANFYEQYF.

The chain recombines TRBV28 with TRBJ1-5; D is undetermined. Germline V gene sequence: CDR1 MDHEN, CDR2 SYDVKM. The CDR3 totals 11 residues. Trimming pared 6 bases from V and 5 bases from J, leaving 5 bases between. The CDR3 nucleotides are TGTGCCAGCAGCCGGGATCAGCCCCAGCATTTT. Translating gives CASSRDQPQHF.

The table lists this clone with a count of one. The CDR3 DNA reads as TGTGCCAGCAGTTACGGGCGGGAGGCATCCTACGAGCAGTACTTC. Encoded protein: CASSYGREASYEQYF. The chain combines TRBV6-5 with TRBJ2-7, with 8 bases lining up with TRBD2. The CDR3 length is 15 residues. V lost 2 bases, J lost 1 base, and 4 bases stayed unmatched. CDR1 and CDR2 from the germline V gene are MNHEY and SVGAGI.

The chain uses TRBV6-5 and TRBJ1-5; 8 nucleotides match TRBD1. The CDR3 totals 14 residues. Losses at the gene ends were 11 bases for V and 3 bases for J; bases not matched to a gene: 9. Germline lookup yields CDR1 MNHEY and CDR2 SVGAGI. The CDR3 spells CAGGDRGFNQPQHF. The CDR3 nucleotides read TGTGCCGGGGGCGACAGGGGATTCAATCAGCCCCAGCATTTT.

The chain recombines TRBV25-1 with TRBJ1-6, with a weak D call TRBD1 (5 bases). Trimming removed 6 bases from V and 1 base from J, with 13 bases in between. The CDR3 is 16 residues long. The germline V gene encodes CDR1 MGHDK and CDR2 SYGVNS. The chain's CDR3 is CASRGEVISYNSPLHF. The CDR3 nucleotides are TGTGCCAGCAGGGGGGAGGTTATATCCTATAATTCACCCCTCCACTTT.

This clone was seen only once. The rearrangement links TRBV7-2 to TRBJ1-2; TRBD1 agrees at 8 bases. The germline CDR1 and CDR2 sequences are SGHTA and FQGNSA. CDR3 size: 13 residues. V lost 3 bases to trimming and J lost 6 bases; unmatched junction nucleotides: 3. CDR3 sequence reads: CASSLTGVDGYTF. The CDR3 DNA reads as TGTGCCAGCAGCTTGACAGGGGTAGATGGCTACACCTTC.

The chain carries TRBV2 and TRBJ2-1, with D possibly TRBD2 on 6 matching bases. The germline CDR1 and CDR2 sequences are SNHLY and FYNNEI. V was clipped by 6 bases and J by 10 bases, with 19 bases between them. The CDR3 has 14 amino acids. The CDR3 here is CASSLNRRAGEQFF. In DNA, the CDR3 is TGTGCCAGCAGCCTAAACCGGAGGGCCGGGGAGCAGTTCTTC.

V usage is TRBV28 and J usage is TRBJ2-2, with D possibly TRBD2 on 6 matching bases. CDR1 is MDHEN, CDR2 SYDVKM, per germline. The CDR3 runs 15 residues. V lost 8 bases, J lost 0 bases, and 13 bases lay in between. CDR3 in amino acids: CASSADYPNTGELFF. CDR3 in DNA: TGTGCCAGCTCCGCGGACTACCCGAACACCGGGGAGCTGTTTTTT.

The CDR3 reads CASSPRQGTNYGYTF. CDR3 DNA: TGTGCCAGCAGCCCCCGACAGGGAACTAACTATGGCTACACCTTC. The chain is built from TRBV13 and TRBJ1-2, with 7 bases that match TRBD1. V lost 5 bases, J lost 0 bases, and 6 bases stayed unmatched. CDR1 PRHDT and CDR2 FYEKMQ come from the germline V gene (reference sequence). This CDR3 region has 15 residues. Complete variable domain (other parts from reference TRBV13 and TRBJ1-2): AAGVIQSPRHLIKEKRETATLKCYPIPRHDTVYWYQQGPGQDPQFLISFYEKMQSDKGSIPDRFSAQQFSDYHSELNMSSLELGDSALYFCASSPRQGTNYGYTFGSGTRLTVV.

The V gene is TRBV6-5, the J gene TRBJ2-1, with TRBD2 matching 8 bases. Germline values: CDR1 MNHEY, CDR2 SVGAGI. V lost 7 bases, J lost 10 bases, and 9 bases stayed unmatched. This CDR3 contains 13 residues. The CDR3 nucleotides are TGTGCCAGCACGGAGCGGGAGTCATGGGAGCAGTTCTTC. Protein sequence: CASTERESWEQFF.

This chain joins TRBV28 and TRBJ2-3; TRBD2 agrees at 7 bases. The trim removed 5 bases at V and 6 bases at J, leaving 11 bases unmatched. CDR3 size: 15 residues. Germline V gives CDR1 MDHEN, CDR2 SYDVKM. The CDR3, as DNA: TGTGCCAGCAGTAGACCTAGCGGAGTGGGGGATACGCAGTATTTT. It encodes CASSRPSGVGDTQYF.

This chain connects TRBV28 to TRBJ2-1, with 10 nucleotides matching TRBD2. The CDR3 is made up of 17 amino acids. Germline CDR1 and CDR2: MDHEN and SYDVKM. V lost 6 bases and J lost 8; bases outside the gene matches: 16. In DNA form, the CDR3 reads TGTGCCAGCAGGCGGACTAGCGGATCGGTGATTTTAGATGAGCAGTTCTTC. This encodes CASRRTSGSVILDEQFF.

The count of this clone is one. The chain is built from TRBV4-3 and TRBJ2-1; 12 bases agree with TRBD2. The V and J ends lost 3 bases and 15 bases, in that order; junction bases with no gene match: 9. CDR1 is LGHNA and CDR2 is YSLEER in the germline V gene. This CDR3 is built from 14 residues. For the CDR3, the DNA is TGCGCCAGCAGCCAGCTCACTAGCGGGGGGAGTATGTTCTTC. Its translation: CASSQLTSGGSMFF.

The gene calls are TRBV5-4 and TRBJ2-3; D is unresolved. Germline V lookup: CDR1 SGHNT, CDR2 YYREEE (reference sequence). With 3 bases removed from V and 0 bases from J, the gap between germline ends came to 14 bases. This CDR3 is built from 16 residues. CDR3 nucleotide sequence: TGTGCCAGCAGCTCCGGCACAGTAAGAAGCACAGATACGCAGTATTTT. Protein sequence: CASSSGTVRSTDTQYF.

V is TRBV12-3 or TRBV12-4 and J is TRBJ1-4, with D maybe TRBD1 (6 bases). CDR3 length equals 13 residues. The ends were cut back, 3 bases at V and 8 bases at J, with 10 bases in the middle. CDR3 residues: CASSFSGEEKLFF. DNA for the CDR3: TGTGCCAGCAGTTTTTCAGGGGAGGAAAAACTGTTTTTT.